A selection of T cell receptor beta chains follows, all from one sample in a study of cytomegalovirus exposure and HLA in healthy donors. TCRdb keeps only in-frame clones here, not all; method: immunoSEQ multiplex PCR. The sample gives 150,000 to 200,000 clones, approximately 80% of which show up once; about 1% is in the top ten. Sequenced input: PBMCs. The receptors were sampled from a woman aged 40 to 50 in good health and CMV-seronegative. Each CDR3 is given with its conserved first and last residue. The D gene is left open where the match is weak. Only part of the rows carry a size: once, few, many, or a class if the clone is expanded.

CDR3 DNA: TGCGCCAGCAGCCTAGCGTTTGACTCCTACAATGAGCAGTTCTTC; CDR3 protein: CASSLAFDSYNEQFF; clone size: few; V gene: TRBV5-1; D gene: NA; J gene: TRBJ2-1
CDR3 DNA: TGTGCCAGCAGTTCCCTCACTAGCGGGAGAAATGAGCAGTTCTTC; CDR3 protein: CASSSLTSGRNEQFF; clone size: NA; V gene: TRBV28; D gene: TRBD2; J gene: TRBJ2-1
CDR3 DNA: TGTGCCAGCAGCCCCGGAGGGTTTGGCTACACCTTC; CDR3 protein: CASSPGGFGYTF; clone size: NA; V gene: TRBV25-1; D gene: NA; J gene: TRBJ1-2
CDR3 DNA: TGTGCCAGCAGCCAAGATCTTCGGTGGGATACGCAGTATTTT; CDR3 protein: CASSQDLRWDTQYF; clone size: NA; V gene: TRBV14; D gene: NA; J gene: TRBJ2-3
CDR3 DNA: TGTGCCAGCAGTTTAAGTAGCGGGGATACCTACAATGAGCAGTTCTTC; CDR3 protein: CASSLSSGDTYNEQFF; clone size: NA; V gene: TRBV27; D gene: TRBD2; J gene: TRBJ2-1
CDR3 DNA: TGTGCCAGTAGCCAATCTCACGGGTACAGGGGAGACGAAAAACTGTTTTTT; CDR3 protein: CASSQSHGYRGDEKLFF; clone size: NA; V gene: TRBV19; D gene: TRBD1; J gene: TRBJ1-4
CDR3 DNA: TGCGCCAGCCGGGGGACTCCTACGAACACCGGGGAGCTGTTTTTT; CDR3 protein: CASRGTPTNTGELFF; clone size: NA; V gene: TRBV5-1; D gene: NA; J gene: TRBJ2-2
CDR3 DNA: TGTGCCAGCAGCCCTAGACCGGATACAGATACGCAGTATTTT; CDR3 protein: CASSPRPDTDTQYF; clone size: few; V gene: TRBV9; D gene: NA; J gene: TRBJ2-3
CDR3 DNA: TGTGCCAGCAGAAGGACCCCCGGACTAGCGGGGTCCTACGAGCAGTACTTC; CDR3 protein: CASRRTPGLAGSYEQYF; clone size: NA; V gene: TRBV27; D gene: TRBD2; J gene: TRBJ2-7
CDR3 DNA: TGTGCCAGCAGCTCAACTCGAGGTTCCTCTGGAAACACCATATATTTT; CDR3 protein: CASSSTRGSSGNTIYF; clone size: NA; V gene: TRBV7-2; D gene: NA; J gene: TRBJ1-3
CDR3 DNA: TGTGCCAGCAGCTTAGGGGGACTAGCGAGCCAAGAGACCCAGTACTTC; CDR3 protein: CASSLGGLASQETQYF; clone size: few; V gene: TRBV7-3; D gene: TRBD2; J gene: TRBJ2-5
CDR3 DNA: TGTGCCAGCAGCTTAGAGCAGGGATTCACAGATACGCAGTATTTT; CDR3 protein: CASSLEQGFTDTQYF; clone size: NA; V gene: TRBV5-6; D gene: NA; J gene: TRBJ2-3
CDR3 DNA: TGTGCCAGCAGCTTGCAGCGTCGCACAGATACGCAGTATTTT; CDR3 protein: CASSLQRRTDTQYF; clone size: NA; V gene: TRBV5-6; D gene: NA; J gene: TRBJ2-3
CDR3 DNA: TGTGCCAGCAGCTTGGGACTAGCGGGAGTCACAGATACGCAGTATTTT; CDR3 protein: CASSLGLAGVTDTQYF; clone size: NA; V gene: TRBV7-3; D gene: TRBD2; J gene: TRBJ2-3
CDR3 DNA: TGTGCCAGCAGCTTAGTAGCGGGAGCCAAAAACATTCAGTACTTC; CDR3 protein: CASSLVAGAKNIQYF; clone size: NA; V gene: TRBV11-2; D gene: TRBD2; J gene: TRBJ2-4
CDR3 DNA: TGTGCCAGCAGCCCGCGGGGGACTGGGGCCAACGGCCTGACTTTC; CDR3 protein: CASSPRGTGANGLTF; clone size: NA; V gene: TRBV6-1; D gene: TRBD2; J gene: TRBJ2-6
CDR3 DNA: TGTTCCAGCAGCCGGTGGGGGCCCACCGGCGGAGAGACCCAGTACTTC; CDR3 protein: CSSSRWGPTGGETQYF; clone size: NA; V gene: TRBV7-9; D gene: NA; J gene: TRBJ2-5
CDR3 DNA: TGTGCCAGCAGCTTAGGACAGTTAGCCTCCTACGAGCAGTACTTC; CDR3 protein: CASSLGQLASYEQYF; clone size: NA; V gene: TRBV7-2; D gene: NA; J gene: TRBJ2-7
CDR3 DNA: TGTGCCAGCAGCTTAGTGGGAGCGAGCACAGATACGCAGTATTTT; CDR3 protein: CASSLVGASTDTQYF; clone size: NA; V gene: TRBV11-3; D gene: NA; J gene: TRBJ2-3
CDR3 DNA: TGCGCCAGCAGCTTGGTTCTAAACACCGGGGAGCTGTTTTTT; CDR3 protein: CASSLVLNTGELFF; clone size: NA; V gene: TRBV5-1; D gene: NA; J gene: TRBJ2-2
CDR3 DNA: TGTGCCAGCAGCCCACTCGGAACAGGAATAAATGAAAAACTGTTTTTT; CDR3 protein: CASSPLGTGINEKLFF; clone size: NA; V gene: TRBV7-9; D gene: NA; J gene: TRBJ1-4
CDR3 DNA: TGTGCCAGCAGCTTAGGGGGCGTCCCTCAAGAGACCCAGTACTTC; CDR3 protein: CASSLGGVPQETQYF; clone size: NA; V gene: TRBV11-3; D gene: NA; J gene: TRBJ2-5
CDR3 DNA: TGTGCCAGCACGCCGCTAGGGGTCGGGGAGACCCAGTACTTC; CDR3 protein: CASTPLGVGETQYF; clone size: once; V gene: TRBV27; D gene: NA; J gene: TRBJ2-5
CDR3 DNA: TGTGCCAGCAGCGGGTACAGGGGCACTGAAGCTTTCTTT; CDR3 protein: CASSGYRGTEAFF; clone size: few; V gene: TRBV5-4; D gene: TRBD1; J gene: TRBJ1-1
CDR3 DNA: TGTGCCAGCTCATTACAGGATATGAACACTGAAGCTTTCTTT; CDR3 protein: CASSLQDMNTEAFF; clone size: NA; V gene: TRBV18; D gene: NA; J gene: TRBJ1-1
CDR3 DNA: TGTGCCAGCAGCGAGGGGGCGGGAAAGCAGTTCTTC; CDR3 protein: CASSEGAGKQFF; clone size: NA; V gene: TRBV7-3; D gene: NA; J gene: TRBJ2-1
CDR3 DNA: TGTGCCAGCAGCGTAGGTTACCGGGAAGAGACCCAGTACTTC; CDR3 protein: CASSVGYREETQYF; clone size: few; V gene: TRBV9; D gene: NA; J gene: TRBJ2-5
CDR3 DNA: TGTGCCAGCAGGGCTAGCGGGAGCTCCTACAATGAGCAGTTCTTC; CDR3 protein: CASRASGSSYNEQFF; clone size: NA; V gene: TRBV6-1; D gene: TRBD2; J gene: TRBJ2-1
CDR3 DNA: TGTGCCAGCACCAGAATGCGGACTAGCGACCGCACAGATACGCAGTATTTT; CDR3 protein: CASTRMRTSDRTDTQYF; clone size: NA; V gene: TRBV2; D gene: TRBD2; J gene: TRBJ2-3
CDR3 DNA: TGTGCCAGCTCACCCAACGACAGGATAAACACCGGGGAGCTGTTTTTT; CDR3 protein: CASSPNDRINTGELFF; clone size: NA; V gene: TRBV18; D gene: NA; J gene: TRBJ2-2
CDR3 DNA: TGTGCCGGCTCCCTCTGGCGAGGGAGGGACACTGAAGCTTTCTTT; CDR3 protein: CAGSLWRGRDTEAFF; clone size: NA; V gene: TRBV7-9; D gene: NA; J gene: TRBJ1-1
CDR3 DNA: TGTGCCAGCAGTCTCAATCGGGGGGGGGAAGCTTTCTTT; CDR3 protein: CASSLNRGGEAFF; clone size: NA; V gene: TRBV6-5; D gene: NA; J gene: TRBJ1-1
CDR3 DNA: TGTGCCAGCAGATCAACTAGGACGGCTTACTTC; CDR3 protein: CASRSTRTAYF; clone size: NA; V gene: TRBV6-5; D gene: NA; J gene: TRBJ1-2
CDR3 DNA: TGTGCCAGCAGCCCGATGACAGAAAACTATGGCTACACCTTC; CDR3 protein: CASSPMTENYGYTF; clone size: NA; V gene: TRBV14; D gene: NA; J gene: TRBJ1-2
CDR3 DNA: TGCGCCAGCAGCCAAGATCTGCCTAGCGCCTTCTCTCCCTGGGAGCAGTACTTC; CDR3 protein: CASSQDLPSAFSPWEQYF; clone size: NA; V gene: TRBV4-3; D gene: NA; J gene: TRBJ2-7